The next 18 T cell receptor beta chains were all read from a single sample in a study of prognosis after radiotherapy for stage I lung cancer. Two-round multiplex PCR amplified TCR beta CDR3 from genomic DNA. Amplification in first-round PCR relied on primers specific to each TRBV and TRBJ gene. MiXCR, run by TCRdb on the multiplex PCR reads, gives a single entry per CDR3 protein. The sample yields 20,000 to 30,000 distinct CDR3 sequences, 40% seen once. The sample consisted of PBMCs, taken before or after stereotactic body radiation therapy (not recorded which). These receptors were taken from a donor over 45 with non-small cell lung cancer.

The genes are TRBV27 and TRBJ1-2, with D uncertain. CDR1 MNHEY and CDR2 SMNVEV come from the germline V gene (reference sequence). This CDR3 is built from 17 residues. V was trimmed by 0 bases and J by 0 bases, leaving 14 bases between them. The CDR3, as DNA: TGTGCCAGCAGTTTATCGAGAACCACGGGAGCTAACTATGGCTACACCTTC. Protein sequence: CASSLSRTTGANYGYTF.

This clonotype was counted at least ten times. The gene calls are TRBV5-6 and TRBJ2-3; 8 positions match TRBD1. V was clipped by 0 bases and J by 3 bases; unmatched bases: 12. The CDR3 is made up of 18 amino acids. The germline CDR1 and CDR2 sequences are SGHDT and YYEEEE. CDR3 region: CASSLGGQDRGQTDTQYF. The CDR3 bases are TGTGCCAGCAGCTTGGGGGGACAGGATAGAGGTCAGACAGATACGCAGTATTTT.

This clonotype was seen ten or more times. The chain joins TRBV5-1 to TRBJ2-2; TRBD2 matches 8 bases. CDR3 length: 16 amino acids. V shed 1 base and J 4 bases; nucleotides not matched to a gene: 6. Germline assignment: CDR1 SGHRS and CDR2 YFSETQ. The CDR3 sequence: CASSLFGTRATGELFF. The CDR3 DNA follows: TGCGCCAGCAGCTTGTTTGGGACTAGAGCCACCGGGGAGCTGTTTTTT.

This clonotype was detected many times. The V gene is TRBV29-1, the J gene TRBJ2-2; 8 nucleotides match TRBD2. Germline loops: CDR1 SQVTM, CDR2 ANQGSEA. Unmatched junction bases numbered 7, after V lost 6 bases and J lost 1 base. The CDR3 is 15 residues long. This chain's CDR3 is CSVGGAGWNTGELFF. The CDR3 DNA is TGCAGCGTCGGGGGGGCGGGATGGAACACCGGGGAGCTGTTTTTT.

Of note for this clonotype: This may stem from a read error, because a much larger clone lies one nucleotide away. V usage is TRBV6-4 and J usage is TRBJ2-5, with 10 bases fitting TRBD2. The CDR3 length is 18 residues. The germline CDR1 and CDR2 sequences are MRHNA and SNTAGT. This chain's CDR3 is CASSYSWASGSRGDTQYF. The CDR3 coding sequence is TGTGCCAGCAGTTACTCGTGGGCTAGCGGGAGTCGAGGGGATACCCAGTACTTC.

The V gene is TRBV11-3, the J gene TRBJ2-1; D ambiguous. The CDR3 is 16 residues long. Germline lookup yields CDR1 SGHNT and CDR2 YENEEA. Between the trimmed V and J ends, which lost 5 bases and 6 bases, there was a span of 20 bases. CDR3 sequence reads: CASSAEQSARANEQFF. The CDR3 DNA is TGTGCCAGCAGCGCCGAACAGTCTGCAAGGGCCAATGAGCAGTTCTTC.

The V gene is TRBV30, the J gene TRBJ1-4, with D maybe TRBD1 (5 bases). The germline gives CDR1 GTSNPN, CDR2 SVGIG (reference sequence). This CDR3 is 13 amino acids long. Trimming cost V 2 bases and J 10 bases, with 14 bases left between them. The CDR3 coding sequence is TGTGCCTGGAGTCTTGCGAGGGACGTAAAACTGTTTTTT. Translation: CAWSLARDVKLFF.

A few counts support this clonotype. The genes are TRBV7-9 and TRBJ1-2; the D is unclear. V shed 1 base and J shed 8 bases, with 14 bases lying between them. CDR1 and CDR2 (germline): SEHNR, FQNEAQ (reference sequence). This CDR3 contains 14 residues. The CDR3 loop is CASSLGANSRGYTF. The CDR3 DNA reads TGTGCCAGCAGCTTAGGTGCTAACTCCAGGGGCTACACCTTC.

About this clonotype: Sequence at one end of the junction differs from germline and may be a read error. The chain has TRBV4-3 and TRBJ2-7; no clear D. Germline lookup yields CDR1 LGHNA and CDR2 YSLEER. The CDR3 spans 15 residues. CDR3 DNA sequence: TGCTCCAGCAGCCAAGCTGCGGTGGGGACCTACGAGCAGTACTTC. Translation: CSSSQAAVGTYEQYF.

This CDR3 is CSASHLLGKAEAFF. For the CDR3, the DNA is TGCAGTGCATCCCACTTGTTGGGGAAGGCTGAAGCTTTCTTT. This chain uses TRBV20-1 with TRBJ1-1; unclear D gene. The CDR3 consists of 14 residues. The germline V and J ends were trimmed by 6 bases and 6 bases, with 20 bases remaining between them. From germline, CDR1 is DFQATT and CDR2 SNEGSKA (reference sequence).

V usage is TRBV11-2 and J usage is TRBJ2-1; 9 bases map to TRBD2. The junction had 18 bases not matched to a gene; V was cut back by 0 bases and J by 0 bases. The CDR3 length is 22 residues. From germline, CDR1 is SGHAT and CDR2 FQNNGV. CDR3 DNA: TGTGCCAGCAGCTTAGATCTACGGCGGGGGGGTCGTACCCTAAGCTCCTACAATGAGCAGTTCTTC. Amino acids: CASSLDLRRGGRTLSSYNEQFF.

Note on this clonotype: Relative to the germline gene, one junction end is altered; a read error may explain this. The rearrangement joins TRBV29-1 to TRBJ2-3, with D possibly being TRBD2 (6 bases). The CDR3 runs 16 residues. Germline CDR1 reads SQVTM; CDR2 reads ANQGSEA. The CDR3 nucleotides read TGTAGCGTTGGAACTATCGGGAGCTCTAGCACAGATACGCAGTATTTT. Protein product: CSVGTIGSSSTDTQYF.

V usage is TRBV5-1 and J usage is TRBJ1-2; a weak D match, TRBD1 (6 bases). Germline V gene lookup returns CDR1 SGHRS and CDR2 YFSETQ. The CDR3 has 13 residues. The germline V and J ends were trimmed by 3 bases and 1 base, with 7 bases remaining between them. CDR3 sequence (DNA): TGCGCCAGCAGCTCAGGGGTTAACTATGGCTACACCTTC. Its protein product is CASSSGVNYGYTF. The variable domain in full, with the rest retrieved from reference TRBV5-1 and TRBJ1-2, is KAGVTQTPRYLIKTRGQQVTLSCSPISGHRSVSWYQQTPGQGLQFLFEYFSETQRNKGNFPGRFSGRQFSNSRSEMNVSTLELGDSALYLCASSSGVNYGYTFGSGTRLTVV.

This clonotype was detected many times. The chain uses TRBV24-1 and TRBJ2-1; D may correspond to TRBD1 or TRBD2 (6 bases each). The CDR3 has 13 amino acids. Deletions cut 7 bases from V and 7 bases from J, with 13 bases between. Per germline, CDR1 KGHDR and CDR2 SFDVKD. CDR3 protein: CATRKGGGNEQFF. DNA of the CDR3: TGTGCCACCAGGAAAGGAGGGGGGAATGAGCAGTTCTTC.

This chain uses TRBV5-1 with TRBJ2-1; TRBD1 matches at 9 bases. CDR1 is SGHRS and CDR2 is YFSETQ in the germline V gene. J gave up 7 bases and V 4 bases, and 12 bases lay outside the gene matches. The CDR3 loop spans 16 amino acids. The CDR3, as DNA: TGCGCCAGCAGCCCCGAACAGGGGGCGCGTTCAAATGAGCAGTTCTTC. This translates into CASSPEQGARSNEQFF.

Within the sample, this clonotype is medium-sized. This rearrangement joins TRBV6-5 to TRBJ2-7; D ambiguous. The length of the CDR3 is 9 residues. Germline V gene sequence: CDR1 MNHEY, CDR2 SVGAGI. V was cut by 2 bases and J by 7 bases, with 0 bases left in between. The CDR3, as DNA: TGTGCCAGCAGTTACGAGCAGTACTTC. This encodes CASSYEQYF.

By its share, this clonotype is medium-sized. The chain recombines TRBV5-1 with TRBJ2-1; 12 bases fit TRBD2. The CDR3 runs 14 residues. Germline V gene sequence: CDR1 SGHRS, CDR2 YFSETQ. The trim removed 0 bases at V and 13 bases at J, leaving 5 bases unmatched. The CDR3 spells CASSLVDGLAGQFF. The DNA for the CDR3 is TGCGCCAGCAGCTTGGTCGACGGACTAGCGGGACAGTTCTTC.

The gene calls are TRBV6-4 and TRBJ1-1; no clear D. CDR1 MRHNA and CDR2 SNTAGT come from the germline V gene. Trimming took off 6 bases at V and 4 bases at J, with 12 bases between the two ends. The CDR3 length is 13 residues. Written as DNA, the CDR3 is TGTGCCAGCAGCCAGGCCCCGGGCACTGAAGCTTTCTTT. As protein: CASSQAPGTEAFF.